Listed below are T cell receptor beta chains from one sample, sequenced in a study of T cell changes during pregnancy in multiple sclerosis. TCRdb keeps only in-frame clones here, not all; method: immunoSEQ multiplex PCR. This sample carries roughly 40,000 clones, 80% to 95% of them seen once, and the ten largest clones take about 0.45%. The input for sequencing was CD4+ T cells from peripheral blood mononuclear cells, taken in the third trimester of pregnancy. These receptor sequences come from a female donor with multiple sclerosis, enrolled in a pregnancy study. Both conserved end residues are part of each CDR3. Each record gives: D gene, V gene, clone size, J gene, CDR3 DNA, CDR3 protein. A D gene is named only where the DNA matches it firmly. Not every row has a clone size; where given, it reads once, few, many or a size class.

>-|TRBV19|-|TRBJ1-5
TGTGCCAGTAGTAGGGAGGGAGGCGGCCCCTATAGCAATCAGCCCCAGCATTTT
CASSREGGGPYSNQPQHF
>TRBD1|TRBV5-1|-|TRBJ1-1
TGCGCCAGCAGCTTGAGGCCTATGGGACAGGGGAACACTGAAGCTTTCTTT
CASSLRPMGQGNTEAFF
>TRBD1|TRBV19|-|TRBJ2-3
TGTGCCAGTAGTGCCCGGGACAGGGGCACAGATACGCAGTATTTT
CASSARDRGTDTQYF
>-|TRBV6-1|-|TRBJ2-7
TGTGCCAGCAGTGAAGAGGCAGGATACTACGAGCAGTACTTC
CASSEEAGYYEQYF
>TRBD1|TRBV18|-|TRBJ1-4
TGTGCCAGCTCACCCGGGACAGGGGGAGAAAAACTGTTTTTT
CASSPGTGGEKLFF
>-|TRBV19|-|TRBJ2-2
TGTGCCAGCTTTCATAGGGGCGGCACCGGGGAGCTGTTTTTT
CASFHRGGTGELFF
>-|TRBV14|-|TRBJ2-2
TGTGCCAGCAGCCAAGTTGCTCCTCTCGGAGCCCTCCGGTCACCCGGGGAGCTGTTTTTT
CASSQVAPLGALRSPGELFF
>TRBD2|TRBV5-1|-|TRBJ2-1
TGCGCCAGCAGCCCTCTAGCGGGACAACCTCGTGAGCAGTTCTTC
CASSPLAGQPREQFF
>TRBD2|TRBV28|-|TRBJ2-7
TGTGCCAGCACGGAGTTAGGGGGACTAGCGGGAACGTACGAGCAGTACTTC
CASTELGGLAGTYEQYF
>TRBD1|TRBV5-1|once|TRBJ1-2
TGCGCCAGCAGCCCAGGGACAGGGGTTTATGGCTACACCTTC
CASSPGTGVYGYTF
>-|TRBV27|-|TRBJ1-1
TGTGCCAGCAGTTTACAGGGCCTGAACACTGAAGCTTTCTTT
CASSLQGLNTEAFF
>-|TRBV7-2|few|TRBJ1-5
TGTGCCAGCAGCTCGGGGGGTCAGCCCCAGCATTTT
CASSSGGQPQHF
>-|TRBV18|-|TRBJ1-1
TGTGCCAGCTCACCACGGGTAGGGGATAACACTGAAGCTTTCTTT
CASSPRVGDNTEAFF
>-|TRBV30|-|TRBJ1-2
TGTGCCTGGAGTGGGGGGGACTATGGCTACACCTTC
CAWSGGDYGYTF
>-|TRBV6-4|-|TRBJ2-2
TGTGCCAGCAGCGAGGGCTCCACCGGGGAGCTGTTTTTT
CASSEGSTGELFF
>-|TRBV27|once|TRBJ2-5
TGTGCCAGCAGTTTATGGAGGGGTGGGGGGAGGCAAGAGACCCAGTACTTC
CASSLWRGGGRQETQYF
>TRBD1|TRBV28|-|TRBJ1-3
TGTGCCAGCAGCCCGACAGGGGGCAACGGAAACACCATATATTTT
CASSPTGGNGNTIYF
>TRBD1|TRBV9|-|TRBJ2-5
TGTGCCAGCAGCCCCCGGGACAGGGGGGTAGAGACCCAGTACTTC
CASSPRDRGVETQYF
>-|TRBV11-2|-|TRBJ2-7
TGTGCCAGCAGCTCCGGAAGGCAGGGGGGATCCTACGAGCAGTACTTC
CASSSGRQGGSYEQYF
>-|TRBV19|-|TRBJ2-1
TGTGCCAGTAGTCTTCCGACGGCTAGCTCCTACAATGAGCAGTTCTTC
CASSLPTASSYNEQFF
>TRBD2|TRBV27|-|TRBJ2-5
TGTGCCAGCAGTTTTCTAGCGGGAGGGACCCAGTACTTC
CASSFLAGGTQYF
>TRBD1|TRBV29-1|-|TRBJ1-3
TGCAGCGCGGGACAGGGAGCAACGAGCTCTGGAAACACCATATATTTT
CSAGQGATSSGNTIYF
>TRBD1|TRBV28|few|TRBJ1-1
TGTGCCAGCAGTCCTCCAGGGACAGGGGCTCGGGAAGCTTTCTTT
CASSPPGTGAREAFF
>-|TRBV5-4|-|TRBJ2-5
TGTGCCAGCAGCCAACTTGTCGGAGAGACCCAGTACTTC
CASSQLVGETQYF
>TRBD2|TRBV9|-|TRBJ2-3
TGTGCCAGCAGCGTAGTCGGGGGAGGGACAGATACGCAGTATTTT
CASSVVGGGTDTQYF
>-|TRBV28|-|TRBJ2-1
TGTGCCAGCAGTTTGTATGGGCGCAGCTCCTACAATGAGCAGTTCTTC
CASSLYGRSSYNEQFF
>TRBD1|TRBV10-3|-|TRBJ2-2
TGTGCCATCAGTGAGTTGGGACAGACAAACACCGGGGAGCTGTTTTTT
CAISELGQTNTGELFF
>TRBD2|TRBV4-1|-|TRBJ2-7
TGCGCCAGCAGCCAAGTGTTGCTAGCGGGAGAACCCTCCTACGAGCAGTACTTC
CASSQVLLAGEPSYEQYF
>TRBD2|TRBV6-6|-|TRBJ2-3
TGTGCCAGCAAATCTAGCGGACTAACAAGCACAGATACGCAGTATTTT
CASKSSGLTSTDTQYF
>TRBD1|TRBV10-2|-|TRBJ1-1
TGCGCCAGCAGTGAGGGAAGGGGGCACACTGAAGCTTTCTTT
CASSEGRGHTEAFF
>-|TRBV11-2|-|TRBJ1-2
TGTGCCAGCAGCTTGGGGGCGCGGAACTATGGCTACACCTTC
CASSLGARNYGYTF
>-|TRBV18|-|TRBJ2-1
TGTGCCAGCTCCCTCGACTACCATGAGCAGTTCTTC
CASSLDYHEQFF
>-|TRBV7-9|few|TRBJ1-2
TGTGCCAGCAGCTTCAACAGGGCTGGCTACACCTTC
CASSFNRAGYTF
>TRBD1|TRBV10-3|-|TRBJ2-7
TGTGCCATCAGTGAGGGACAGGGGGCGTACGAGCAGTACTTC
CAISEGQGAYEQYF
>TRBD2|TRBV7-2|-|TRBJ2-7
TGTGCCAGCAGCTTAGGGGGGACTAGCGGGAGGCCTCTTAGGGACGAGCAGTACTTC
CASSLGGTSGRPLRDEQYF
>-|TRBV5-1|-|TRBJ2-6
TGCGCCAGCAGCTTGGCGGTCCGCGGTGGGGCCAACGTCCTGACTTTC
CASSLAVRGGANVLTF
>TRBD1|TRBV7-9|-|TRBJ1-5
TGTGCCAGCAGCTTAACAGGGGGCAATCAGCCCCAGCATTTT
CASSLTGGNQPQHF
>-|TRBV16|-|TRBJ1-2
TGTGCCAGCAGCCAATGGAAGGTGGGAGGCTATGGCTACACCTTC
CASSQWKVGGYGYTF
>TRBD1|TRBV18|-|TRBJ1-2
TGTGCCAGCTCACCGACAGGGGACTATGGCTACACCTTC
CASSPTGDYGYTF
>TRBD1|TRBV27|-|TRBJ2-5
TGTGCCAGCAGGAAAAGACAGGGCCAAGAGACCCAGTACTTC
CASRKRQGQETQYF
>-|TRBV18|-|TRBJ2-7
TGTGCCAGCTCACCTCGGACAGAGGCCTACGAGCAGTACTTC
CASSPRTEAYEQYF
>-|TRBV7-2|-|TRBJ2-5
TGTGCCAGCAGCTTCGTAGAGGAGACCCAGTACTTC
CASSFVEETQYF
>-|TRBV14|-|TRBJ2-2
TGTGCCAGCAGCCAAGTCCACGGTTTCGGGGAGCTGTTTTTT
CASSQVHGFGELFF
>-|TRBV7-2|-|TRBJ2-6
TGTGCCAGCAGCGGCAGGGTCTCTGGGGCCAACGTCCTGACTTTC
CASSGRVSGANVLTF
>TRBD2|TRBV16|-|TRBJ2-6
TGTGCCAGCAGCCAATCGGGAGGGCTAGGGGCCAACGTCCTGACTTTC
CASSQSGGLGANVLTF
>-|TRBV30|-|TRBJ2-6
TGTGCCTGCAACAGGGTCCGGGGGGCCAACGTCCTGACTTTC
CACNRVRGANVLTF
>-|TRBV5-6|-|TRBJ2-7
TGTGCCAGCAGCTTGATGGGGATAGCGGATACCTACGAGCAGTACTTC
CASSLMGIADTYEQYF
>TRBD2|TRBV30|-|TRBJ2-1
TGTGCCTGGAGTGTCCTGGCGGGAGTTGGTGAGCAGTTCTTC
CAWSVLAGVGEQFF